This TCR beta chain stems from a study of blood T cell repertoires in COVID-19. Which cohort a participant joined came from the clinical history participants gave. Original analysis: Amplification of reference gene primers was used by the study to estimate nucleated cell counts. Clones were sequenced by immunoSEQ multiplex PCR, and TCRdb holds only the in-frame ones, with some missing. V, J and clone size are those of that table, while D and trimming were read from the DNA. The sample has around 230,000 clones; about 80% are singletons. CDR1 SGHVS and CDR2 FQNEAQ come from the germline V gene. The CDR3 sequence is 15 residues long. The ends were cut back, 4 bases at V and 3 bases at J, with 16 bases in the middle.

The chain combines TRBV7-8 with TRBJ2-7; weak D call: TRBD2 (6 bases). What was sequenced was PBMCs or T cells enriched from blood (not recorded which). The clonotype was recovered from a man aged 35 to 55 who had recovered from COVID-19. In DNA form, the CDR3 reads TGTGCCAGCAGCTGGGGGACGGGAGCGATCTACGAGCAGTACTTC. It specifies CASSWGTGAIYEQYF.